One T cell receptor beta chain is described in this entry. As yet, its antigen is unknown. The data were obtained in a study of CD4 T cells in relation to SARS-CoV-2 and coronaviruses. CD4+ T cells from unexposed donors were obtained before the COVID-19 pandemic (2011-2018). After ten to eleven days of culture, CD4+ T cells were isolated. Assay: immunoSEQ multiplex PCR; the TCRdb copy retains only in-frame clones and omits some. The repertoire holds over 10,000 clones, 70% to 85% seen once, with around 14% in the top ten. The CDR3 spans 16 residues. Germline CDR1 is SGDLS and CDR2 is YYNGEE. Trimming left V 0 bases short and J 6 bases short, with 18 bases between.

The V and J genes are TRBV9 and TRBJ1-1; possibly TRBD1 for D (6 bases). The sequence came from a human donor in good health. Material for sequencing was CD4+ T cells from PBMCs, cultured in vitro. For the CDR3, the DNA is TGTGCCAGCAGCGTAGTCTCGCAGGGGCCCTCGGCTGAAGCTTTCTTT. Translated: CASSVVSQGPSAEAFF.